The 23 T cell receptor beta chains below all came from one sample that was sequenced in a study of T cells after somatic rescue of genetic block. The assay was immunoSEQ multiplex PCR, and TCRdb's table has in-frame clones only and misses some. The sample contains about 72,000 clones, approximately 91% of which appear only once. The sequencing sample was made of peripheral blood mononuclear cells (PBMCs). These receptors originate from a man aged 25 to 40.

The chain carries TRBV7-8 and TRBJ2-7; 8 nucleotides line up with TRBD2. The CDR3 runs 14 residues. With 6 bases clipped from V and 2 bases from J, the junction kept 6 bases outside the gene matches. CDR1 and CDR2 from the germline V gene are SGHVS and FQNEAQ. CDR3 coding DNA: TGTGCCAGCAGGCCGGGACTAGTAACCTACGAGCAGTACTTC. Amino acids: CASRPGLVTYEQYF.

The V call is TRBV28, the J call TRBJ1-1; D gene uncertain. CDR1 and CDR2 from the germline V gene are MDHEN and SYDVKM. This CDR3 is 13 amino acids long. Deletions cut 5 bases from V and 3 bases from J, with 10 bases between. The CDR3 loop is CASSLLGYTEAFF. The CDR3 bases are TGTGCCAGCAGTCTGCTAGGGTACACTGAAGCTTTCTTT.

This clone was detected once. The chain combines TRBV11-2 with TRBJ1-1, with TRBD1 as a possible D gene (5 bases). Germline CDR1 SGHAT, CDR2 FQNNGV. The ends were cut back, 1 base at V and 1 base at J, with 19 bases in the middle. The CDR3 has 18 amino acids. Here the CDR3 DNA reads TGTGCCAGCAGCTTAGTTTGGGGCAGGCGGAACCCGAACACTGAAGCTTTCTTT. As protein: CASSLVWGRRNPNTEAFF. The complete variable domain, with remaining parts taken from reference TRBV11-2 and TRBJ1-1, reads EAGVAQSPRYKIIEKRQSVAFWCNPISGHATLYWYQQILGQGPKLLIQFQNNGVVDDSQLPKDRFSAERLKGVDSTLKIQPAKLEDSAVYLCASSLVWGRRNPNTEAFFGQGTRLTVV.

The rearrangement joins TRBV28 to TRBJ2-3, with 14 bases identical to TRBD2. J lost 5 bases, V lost 5 bases, and 9 bases had no gene match. The germline V gene encodes CDR1 MDHEN and CDR2 SYDVKM. CDR3 length: 17 amino acids. CDR3 loop: CASSTEPGLAGVDTQYF. Written as DNA, the CDR3 is TGTGCCAGCAGTACTGAGCCGGGACTAGCGGGAGTAGATACGCAGTATTTT.

Here the CDR3 reads CASSRDLIYNEQFF. For the CDR3, the DNA is TGTGCCAGCAGCCGCGACTTGATATACAATGAGCAGTTCTTC. This chain connects TRBV7-9 to TRBJ2-1; no firm D call. Germline values: CDR1 SEHNR, CDR2 FQNEAQ (reference sequence). V lost 5 bases, J lost 4 bases, and 12 bases lay in between. The CDR3 runs 14 residues. The complete variable domain, with remaining parts taken from reference TRBV7-9 and TRBJ2-1, reads DTGVSQNPRHKITKRGQNVTFRCDPISEHNRLYWYRQTLGQGPEFLTYFQNEAQLEKSRLLSDRFSAERPKGSFSTLEIQRTEQGDSAMYLCASSRDLIYNEQFFGPGTRLTVL.

The chain uses TRBV6-1 and TRBJ1-2; D possibly corresponds to TRBD1 (5 bases). The germline V gene encodes CDR1 MNHNS and CDR2 SASEGT. This CDR3 spans 15 amino acids. Trimming stripped 6 bases from V and 4 bases from J, with 18 bases between. CDR3 amino acids: CASSPGPMGFYGYTF. CDR3 in DNA: TGTGCCAGCAGCCCGGGACCGATGGGATTCTATGGCTACACCTTC.

This chain uses TRBV4-3 with TRBJ2-5, with 11 bases lining up with TRBD2. The J call may be faulty, since TRBJ2-7 better matches the DNA end. The germline CDR1 and CDR2 sequences are LGHNA and YSLEER. The CDR3 extends over 17 amino acids. The CDR3 nucleotides read TGCGCCAGCAGCCAGGTCCCCACCGGGACTAGCGGCTACGAGCAGTACTTC. It codes for CASSQVPTGTSGYEQYF.

V gene TRBV7-8 combines with J gene TRBJ2-7, with D perhaps matching TRBD1 or TRBD2 (5 bases each). Germline-derived CDR1 and CDR2 are SGHVS and FQNEAQ. Trimming took off 5 bases at V and 2 bases at J, with 19 bases between the two ends. The length of the CDR3 is 16 residues. The CDR3 is CASSLTVGEGTYEQYF. In DNA form, the CDR3 reads TGTGCCAGCAGCCTCACGGTGGGCGAGGGGACCTACGAGCAGTACTTC.

CDR3 residues: CASSLGGAPALSNSPLHF. In DNA form, the CDR3 reads TGTGCCAGCAGCTTGGGAGGGGCACCAGCTCTTTCTAATTCACCCCTCCACTTT. The chain combines TRBV5-4 with TRBJ1-6; D is possibly TRBD1 (5 bases). The germline V gene encodes CDR1 SGHNT and CDR2 YYREEE (reference sequence). Trimming stripped 0 bases from V and 6 bases from J, with 19 bases between. This CDR3 is 18 amino acids long.

The rearrangement links TRBV2 to TRBJ2-1, with TRBD1 as a possible D gene (5 bases). Trimming removed 7 bases at V and 6 bases at J, with 16 bases between. Germline V gives CDR1 SNHLY, CDR2 FYNNEI. This CDR3 is 14 amino acids long. CDR3 in DNA: TGTGCCAGCAAGGGGTCCGACCCCCTCAATGAGCAGTTCTTC. It codes for CASKGSDPLNEQFF. The full variable domain, rest sourced from reference TRBV2 and TRBJ2-1, is EPEVTQTPSHQVTQMGQEVILRCVPISNHLYFYWYRQILGQKVEFLVSFYNNEISEKSEIFDDQFSVERPDGSNFTLKIRSTKLEDSAMYFCASKGSDPLNEQFFGPGTRLTVL.

This clone was observed a single time. The chain is built from TRBV28 and TRBJ1-1; 9 nucleotides line up with TRBD1. The junction had 6 bases not matched to a gene; V was cut back by 6 bases and J by 4 bases. The CDR3 has 14 amino acids. Germline CDR1 is MDHEN and CDR2 is SYDVKM. The CDR3 region is CASRTGGYGTEAFF. CDR3 nucleotides: TGTGCCAGCAGGACAGGGGGTTATGGCACTGAAGCTTTCTTT.

This chain joins TRBV18 and TRBJ2-7; TRBD2 aligns across 16 bases. V dropped 6 bases and J dropped 5; count of bases not matched to a gene: 4. The V gene's germline CDR1 is KGHSH and CDR2 LQKENI. The CDR3 loop spans 15 amino acids. For the CDR3, the DNA is TGTGCCAGCTCCCCGGGACTAGCGGGAGGGGACGAGCAGTACTTC. The encoded protein is CASSPGLAGGDEQYF.

The chain links TRBV5-5 to TRBJ2-2; 11 positions match TRBD2. V trimming: 1 base; J trimming: 5 bases; junction bases outside the gene matches: 1. CDR3 length equals 15 residues. CDR1 is SGHKS and CDR2 is YYEKEE in the germline V gene (reference sequence). The CDR3 loop is CASSLIAGGTGELFF. The CDR3 coding sequence is TGTGCCAGCAGCTTGATAGCGGGAGGGACCGGGGAGCTGTTTTTT.

This chain links TRBV4-1 with TRBJ1-4; no definite D call. Between the trimmed V and J ends, which lost 9 bases and 0 bases, there was a span of 11 bases. The germline gives CDR1 MGHRA, CDR2 YSYEKL. The CDR3 has 14 amino acids. The CDR3 region is CARGRWATNEKLFF. The CDR3 DNA is TGCGCCAGAGGGAGGTGGGCAACTAATGAAAAACTGTTTTTT.

This chain connects TRBV9 to TRBJ2-3, with 10 nucleotides matching TRBD2. With V trimmed by 3 bases and J by 1 base, 17 bases remained unmatched. The CDR3 extends over 20 amino acids. Germline lookup yields CDR1 SGDLS and CDR2 YYNGEE. CDR3 amino acids: CASSEAPRAGGPARTDTQYF. CDR3 nucleotide sequence: TGTGCCAGCAGCGAGGCCCCGAGAGCGGGAGGGCCGGCTCGCACAGATACGCAGTATTTT.

This clone was detected only a few times. The V call is TRBV28, the J call TRBJ2-2, with D perhaps being TRBD1 or TRBD2 (7 bases each). The CDR3 consists of 18 residues. Germline V gene sequence: CDR1 MDHEN, CDR2 SYDVKM. V was cut by 2 bases and J by 8 bases, with 24 bases left in between. The CDR3 protein is CASSLIPTGRAGRGELFF. The CDR3 DNA sequence: TGTGCCAGCAGTTTAATCCCGACAGGGCGAGCGGGACGGGGGGAGCTGTTTTTT.

This clone was counted a single time. The V and J genes are TRBV19 and TRBJ2-1; the D gene is possibly TRBD1 (6 bases). The CDR3 runs 15 residues. Trimming left V 0 bases short and J 8 bases short, with 14 bases between. Per germline, CDR1 LNHDA and CDR2 SQIVND (reference sequence). The CDR3 nucleotides read TGTGCCAGTAGTATAGAGCAGGGGCGCGGGTATGAGCAGTTCTTC. It is translated as CASSIEQGRGYEQFF.

The chain combines TRBV5-4 with TRBJ2-1, with TRBD2 matching 16 bases. The length of the CDR3 is 17 residues. The V gene's germline CDR1 is SGHNT and CDR2 YYREEE (reference sequence). The trim removed 4 bases at V and 4 bases at J, leaving 5 bases unmatched. As DNA, the CDR3 is TGTGCCAGCAGCCGTGGGACTAGCGGGAGGGGGTACAATGAGCAGTTCTTC. Translated: CASSRGTSGRGYNEQFF. Full variable domain (missing parts from reference TRBV5-4 and TRBJ2-1): ETGVTQSPTHLIKTRGQQVTLRCSSQSGHNTVSWYQQALGQGPQFIFQYYREEENGRGNFPPRFSGLQFPNYSSELNVNALELDDSALYLCASSRGTSGRGYNEQFFGPGTRLTVL.

The rearrangement joins TRBV4-3 to TRBJ2-1; 10 bases are shared with TRBD1. V was pared by 0 bases and J by 10 bases, with 9 bases of the junction left unmatched. CDR3 size: 16 residues. Germline assignment: CDR1 LGHNA and CDR2 YSLEER. The CDR3 reads CASSQEPGQGTLEQFF. CDR3 sequence (DNA): TGCGCCAGCAGCCAAGAACCGGGACAGGGGACCCTCGAGCAGTTCTTC.

This clone was picked up a small number of times. This chain joins TRBV2 and TRBJ1-4; no clear D. Germline CDR1 and CDR2: SNHLY and FYNNEI. The CDR3 has 13 amino acids. The V end was cut by 4 bases, the J end by 0 bases, with 3 bases between. The CDR3, as DNA: TGTGCCAGCAGTGGTCCAACTAATGAAAAACTGTTTTTT. This translates into CASSGPTNEKLFF.

This sequence joins TRBV9 and TRBJ1-1, with a possible D match to TRBD1 (5 bases). Trimming pared 0 bases from V and 6 bases from J, leaving 12 bases between. The length of the CDR3 is 14 residues. Germline V lookup: CDR1 SGDLS, CDR2 YYNGEE. CDR3: CASSVGGEGAEAFF. The CDR3 DNA reads TGTGCCAGCAGCGTAGGGGGGGAAGGCGCTGAAGCTTTCTTT.

This chain uses TRBV29-1 with TRBJ2-7, with TRBD1 matching over 8 bases. The CDR3 is 13 amino acids. V was pared by 6 bases and J by 3 bases, with 7 bases of the junction left unmatched. From germline, CDR1 is SQVTM and CDR2 ANQGSEA. The CDR3 sequence: CSVQSGQDYEQYF. The CDR3, as DNA: TGCAGCGTGCAGTCGGGACAGGACTACGAGCAGTACTTC.

This chain joins TRBV28 and TRBJ2-5; D is ambiguous. Trimming left V 4 bases short and J 6 bases short, with 18 bases between. The CDR3 consists of 15 residues. CDR1 is MDHEN, CDR2 SYDVKM, per germline. The CDR3 protein is CASSSRALKKQTQYF. DNA of the CDR3: TGTGCCAGCAGTTCCCGGGCCCTGAAGAAACAGACCCAGTACTTC.